This TCR beta chain emerged from a study of response to subunit inactivated influenza vaccine. TCRdb reprocessed the RT-PCR reads via MiXCR and lists one record per CDR3 protein. Among roughly 570,000 distinct CDR3 sequences listed, around 15% were seen once. This clonotype was seen a few times. The antigen is undetermined. Study results and caveats: A suggestion made by the authors is that each seasonal influenza vaccination recruits few new T cells.

CDR3 size: 14 residues. The germline CDR1 and CDR2 sequences are MRHNA and SNTAGT. V was cut by 6 bases and J by 7 bases, with 19 bases left in between. The TCR sequence derives from a man aged 50 or older who received an inactivated influenza vaccine. The chain joins TRBV6-4 to TRBJ2-7; D gene uncertain. Sequencing used PBMCs from blood, obtained 11 to 12 days after vaccination. This CDR3 reads CASRSEISNREQYF. For the CDR3, the DNA is TGTGCCAGCAGGTCTGAAATCTCCAATCGAGAGCAGTACTTC.